Sequencing of this T cell receptor beta chain was carried out in a study of cytomegalovirus exposure and HLA in healthy donors. Amplification used 60 Vbeta primers and 13 Jbeta primers. Profiling relied on immunoSEQ multiplex PCR, and the TCRdb table lists in-frame clones only, not all of them. The sample has about 150,000 clones; approximately 61% are singletons. This CDR3 is built from 14 residues. The germline V gene encodes CDR1 LGHNA and CDR2 YSLEER. Study-level results: In a later analysis, a missense DCLRE1C variant was linked to TCR beta V- and J-gene trimming. Most of the TCR beta V segments (in an earlier analysis) were productive either about 87% or about 30% of the time.

Regarding this clone: Its cognate antigen is unknown.

The chain carries TRBV4-3 and TRBJ2-5, with TRBD2 matching over 9 bases. Near its end, the DNA agrees better with TRBJ2-7, so the J call may be wrong. The sequencing sample was made of PBMCs. The sequence was collected from a human donor in good health. The CDR3: CASSLAGGPYEQYF. CDR3 in DNA: TGCGCCAGCAGCCTCGCGGGAGGGCCCTACGAGCAGTACTTC.